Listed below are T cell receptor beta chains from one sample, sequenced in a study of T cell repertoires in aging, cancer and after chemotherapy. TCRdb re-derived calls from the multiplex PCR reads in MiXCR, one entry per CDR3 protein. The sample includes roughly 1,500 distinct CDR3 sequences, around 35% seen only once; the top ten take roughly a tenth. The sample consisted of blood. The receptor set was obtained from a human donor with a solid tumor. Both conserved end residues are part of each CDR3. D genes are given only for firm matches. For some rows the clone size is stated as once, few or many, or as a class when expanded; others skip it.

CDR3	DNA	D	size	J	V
CASSRLTSGGSYEQYF	TGTGCCAGCTCACGCCTAACTAGCGGGGGCTCCTACGAGCAGTACTTC	TRBD2	.	TRBJ2-7	TRBV18
CASSPGTGGITEAFF	TGTGCCAGCTCACCAGGGACAGGGGGCATCACTGAAGCTTTCTTT	TRBD1	.	TRBJ1-1	TRBV18
CASSLGGVTGNTIYF	TGTGCCAGCAGCTTAGGGGGAGTCACTGGAAACACCATATATTTT	.	.	TRBJ1-3	TRBV11-2
CASSPDRSSYNSPLHF	TGTGCCAGCAGCCCGGACAGGAGCTCCTATAATTCACCCCTCCACTTT	TRBD1	.	TRBJ1-6	TRBV6-2/TRBV6-3
CSAEQGAEGTEAFF	TGCAGTGCTGAACAGGGGGCGGAGGGCACTGAAGCTTTCTTT	TRBD1	few	TRBJ1-1	TRBV20-1
CASSLGGANRETQYF	TGTGCCAGCAGTTTGGGGGGGGCGAACCGAGAGACCCAGTACTTC	.	few	TRBJ2-5	TRBV7-9
CAWSMTLSTDTQYF	TGTGCCTGGAGTATGACCTTAAGCACAGATACGCAGTATTTT	.	.	TRBJ2-3	TRBV30
CASSSSGFAYGYTF	TGTGCCAGCAGTTCATCCGGGTTTGCGTACGGCTACACCTTC	.	.	TRBJ1-2	TRBV12-3/TRBV12-4
CASSPPQGGNTEAFF	TGTGCCAGCTCACCTCCTCAGGGAGGGAACACTGAAGCTTTCTTT	.	.	TRBJ1-1	TRBV18
CASSPSGAGGQETQYF	TGTGCCAGCAGCCCCTCGGGGGCGGGGGGCCAAGAGACCCAGTACTTC	TRBD2	.	TRBJ2-5	TRBV7-2
CASSRGLAGTADTQYF	TGTGCCAGCAGCCGTGGACTAGCGGGGACCGCAGATACGCAGTATTTT	TRBD2	.	TRBJ2-3	TRBV7-6
CASKKLAGGNNEQFF	TGTGCCAGCAAAAAACTAGCGGGAGGGAACAATGAGCAGTTCTTC	TRBD2	few	TRBJ2-1	TRBV7-2
CASSTDSFKRTQYF	TGTGCCAGCAGCACCGACAGCTTCAAGAGAACCCAGTACTTC	.	once	TRBJ2-5	TRBV12-3/TRBV12-4
CASSQDRENTEAFF	TGTGCCAGCAGCCAGGACAGGGAGAACACTGAAGCTTTCTTT	TRBD1	few	TRBJ1-1	TRBV12-3/TRBV12-4
CASSSLAANNGYTF	TGTGCCAGCAGTTCCTTGGCAGCTAACAATGGCTACACCTTC	.	.	TRBJ1-2	TRBV6-5
CASIKGLAAYNEQFF	TGTGCCAGCATTAAGGGACTAGCGGCATACAATGAGCAGTTCTTC	TRBD2	.	TRBJ2-1	TRBV11-3
CAIRVLNTGELFF	TGTGCCATCAGGGTTCTGAACACCGGGGAGCTGTTTTTT	.	.	TRBJ2-2	TRBV12-3/TRBV12-4
CASSSGTEGGYGYTF	TGTGCCAGCAGTTCAGGGACAGAGGGTGGCTATGGCTACACCTTC	TRBD1	.	TRBJ1-2	TRBV7-9
CASTSLSGAYEQYF	TGTGCCAGCACATCTCTATCGGGAGCCTACGAGCAGTACTTC	.	few	TRBJ2-7	TRBV28
CASSQASSGRAEQFF	TGTGCCAGCAGCCAAGCTTCTAGCGGGAGGGCGGAGCAGTTCTTC	TRBD2	.	TRBJ2-1	TRBV14
CASSSPPEVETQYF	TGTGCCAGCAGTTCTCCCCCGGAGGTGGAGACCCAGTACTTC	.	few	TRBJ2-5	TRBV27
CASNLTWNQPQHF	TGTGCCAGCAACTTAACGTGGAATCAACCCCAGCATTTT	.	.	TRBJ1-5	TRBV7-2
CASSQDQSGNGANVLTF	TGTGCCAGCAGCCAAGATCAGTCCGGGAATGGGGCCAACGTCCTGACTTTC	.	few	TRBJ2-6	TRBV4-2
CASSLSGQYSYNEQFF	TGTGCCAGCAGCTTATCCGGACAGTACTCCTACAATGAGCAGTTCTTC	.	.	TRBJ2-1	TRBV7-2
CASRTASGGSNEQFF	TGTGCCAGCAGGACGGCTAGCGGGGGCTCGAATGAGCAGTTCTTC	TRBD2	large	TRBJ2-1	TRBV6-2/TRBV6-3
CASSHIPGSHGSGNTIYF	TGTGCCAGTAGTCACATTCCGGGCAGTCACGGCTCTGGAAACACCATATATTTT	.	.	TRBJ1-3	TRBV19
CASSGQTDTTTF	TGTGCCAGCAGCGGCCAGACAGATACTACTACCTTC	.	large	TRBJ1-2	TRBV11-1
CASSVAGLTGVSYNEQFF	TGTGCCAGCAGCGTCGCTGGCCTTACAGGGGTGTCCTACAATGAGCAGTTCTTC	TRBD1	.	TRBJ2-1	TRBV11-2
CASSNAGVYEQYF	TGTGCCAGCAGCAATGCAGGGGTCTACGAGCAGTACTTC	.	.	TRBJ2-7	TRBV6-6
CASSLSIVGDYGYTF	TGTGCCAGCAGCTTGTCGATCGTCGGAGACTATGGCTACACCTTC	.	.	TRBJ1-2	TRBV5-5
CASGTSGGRNEQFF	TGTGCCAGCGGAACTAGCGGGGGGCGAAATGAGCAGTTCTTC	TRBD2	few	TRBJ2-1	TRBV6-4
CASRKDGGTDTQYF	TGTGCCAGCAGGAAGGACGGAGGGACAGATACGCAGTATTTT	.	.	TRBJ2-3	TRBV6-5
CASSRPPGSTDTQYF	TGTGCCAGCAGTCGGCCCCCGGGGAGTACAGATACGCAGTATTTT	.	.	TRBJ2-3	TRBV6-5
CASSYGIPEKLFF	TGTGCCAGCAGTTACGGTATTCCAGAAAAACTGTTTTTT	.	few	TRBJ1-4	TRBV6-6
CASSGRAGVAETSTDTQYF	TGTGCCAGCAGCGGAAGGGCCGGGGTAGCCGAAACTAGCACAGATACGCAGTATTTT	.	.	TRBJ2-3	TRBV5-4
CASSWGGQGTHSGNTIYF	TGTGCCAGCAGCTGGGGGGGACAGGGGACACACTCTGGAAACACCATATATTTT	TRBD1	few	TRBJ1-3	TRBV5-6
CASSPAVGSADTQYF	TGTGCCAGCAGCCCCGCCGTGGGGTCGGCAGATACGCAGTATTTT	.	few	TRBJ2-3	TRBV7-2
CSESGAENTEAFF	TGCAGCGAGTCGGGGGCGGAGAACACTGAAGCTTTCTTT	.	large	TRBJ1-1	TRBV29-1
CASRQTAKNIQYF	TGTGCCAGCAGGCAGACTGCCAAAAACATTCAGTACTTC	.	.	TRBJ2-4	TRBV27
CASSSAPLGGRITDTQYF	TGTGCCAGCAGCTCGGCCCCTCTTGGCGGTAGGATTACAGATACGCAGTATTTT	.	.	TRBJ2-3	TRBV6-2/TRBV6-3
CASSYEGPGREKLFF	TGTGCCAGCAGTTACGAGGGTCCAGGGCGCGAAAAACTGTTTTTT	.	large	TRBJ1-4	TRBV6-5
CASSPRDSTDTQYF	TGCGCCAGCAGCCCCAGGGACAGCACAGATACGCAGTATTTT	.	.	TRBJ2-3	TRBV4-1